Sequencing of this TCR beta chain was carried out in a study of blood T cell repertoires in COVID-19. Per the original methods: Using reference gene primer amplification, nucleated cell counts were estimated. The assay was immunoSEQ multiplex PCR, and TCRdb's table has in-frame clones only and misses some. V, J and clone size reflect that table, while D and trimming were determined from the DNA. The repertoire includes 95,000 to 150,000 clones, 70% to 80% of them detected once, and approximately 25% sits in the top ten. This CDR3 has 14 residues. With 4 bases removed from V and 1 base from J, the gap between germline ends came to 8 bases. Germline lookup yields CDR1 SGHAT and CDR2 FQNNGV.

The TCR sequence derives from a human donor in a cohort sampled during active COVID-19. Sequencing was carried out using peripheral blood. The chain combines TRBV11-2 with TRBJ1-3; D unresolved. The CDR3 region is CASSSRVSGNTIYF. CDR3 DNA: TGTGCCAGCAGCTCACGGGTTTCTGGAAACACCATATATTTT. The variable domain in full, with the rest retrieved from reference TRBV11-2 and TRBJ1-3, is EAGVAQSPRYKIIEKRQSVAFWCNPISGHATLYWYQQILGQGPKLLIQFQNNGVVDDSQLPKDRFSAERLKGVDSTLKIQPAKLEDSAVYLCASSSRVSGNTIYFGEGSWLTVV.